Listed below are T cell receptor beta chains from one sample, sequenced in a study of blood T cell repertoires in COVID-19. Only in-frame clones appear in the TCRdb table, and some are missing; sequencing was by immunoSEQ multiplex PCR. The table shows 380,000 or so clones, with around 89% occurring only once. Sequencing used PBMCs or T cells enriched from blood (not recorded which). These receptors were collected from a woman aged 30 to 39 with acute COVID-19. Both conserved end residues are part of each CDR3. D genes are given only for firm matches. Size is omitted from some rows. Given values are once, few, many or a class for expanded clones.

clone_size j_call d_call v_call cdr3_aa cdr3_nt
. TRBJ2-3 . TRBV4-2 CASSRGIGTDTQYF TGTGCCAGCAGCCGAGGTATTGGCACAGATACGCAGTATTTT
once TRBJ2-3 TRBD2 TRBV6-2/TRBV6-3 CASSGIGTNTDTQYF TGTGCCAGCAGTGGAATAGGGACTAACACAGATACGCAGTATTTT
. TRBJ2-3 TRBD2 TRBV19 CASSITAGGLADTQYF TGTGCCAGTAGTATTACCGCGGGGGGGCTTGCCGATACGCAGTATTTT
. TRBJ1-2 . TRBV19 CASSNGHAGPYGYTF TGTGCCAGTAGTAACGGACACGCTGGGCCCTATGGCTACACCTTC
. TRBJ2-4 . TRBV5-6 CASSSGLAKNIQYF TGTGCCAGCAGCTCAGGACTAGCCAAAAACATTCAGTACTTC
. TRBJ1-4 . TRBV7-7 CASSPGGGPHEKLFF TGTGCCAGCAGCCCGGGGGGAGGGCCCCATGAAAAACTGTTTTTT
once TRBJ1-1 TRBD1 TRBV27 CASSQGQVYTEAFF TGTGCCAGCAGTCAAGGACAGGTTTACACTGAAGCTTTCTTT
once TRBJ2-1 TRBD1 TRBV9 CASSVEAGGSYNEQFF TGTGCCAGCAGCGTAGAGGCAGGGGGCTCCTACAATGAGCAGTTCTTC
. TRBJ1-2 . TRBV5-4 CASSLEVGGVGGYTF TGTGCCAGCAGCTTGGAAGTGGGGGGGGTTGGCGGCTACACCTTC
. TRBJ2-5 . TRBV15 CATSRWTQGVWQETQYF TGTGCCACCAGCAGGTGGACCCAAGGGGTTTGGCAAGAGACCCAGTACTTC
. TRBJ1-2 . TRBV12-3/TRBV12-4 CASRGHDGYTF TGTGCCAGCAGGGGCCACGATGGCTACACCTTC
. TRBJ1-1 TRBD1 TRBV5-1 CASTKRTGGPQEAFF TGCGCCAGCACCAAAAGGACAGGCGGGCCCCAAGAAGCTTTCTTT
. TRBJ2-5 . TRBV18 CASHRDSETQYF TGTGCCAGCCACCGGGACTCAGAGACCCAGTACTTC
many TRBJ2-7 TRBD2 TRBV30 CAWRFQGGVNYEQYF TGTGCCTGGAGGTTTCAGGGAGGGGTCAACTACGAGCAGTACTTC
. TRBJ1-5 TRBD1 TRBV7-6 CASSPQPGTGVGQPQHF TGTGCCAGCAGCCCCCAACCGGGGACAGGGGTGGGGCAGCCCCAGCATTTT
. TRBJ2-3 TRBD2 TRBV3-1/TRBV3-2 CASSRGRGARGGTQYF TGTGCCAGCAGCCGGGGGCGGGGGGCCCGAGGAGGTACGCAGTATTTT
. TRBJ1-2 TRBD1 TRBV7-3 CASSPGTGSLRGYTF TGTGCCAGCAGCCCTGGGACAGGGTCGTTGAGGGGCTACACCTTC
. TRBJ1-2 . TRBV10-1 CASSESTDYGYTF TGCGCCAGCAGTGAGTCGACAGATTATGGCTACACCTTC
. TRBJ2-1 TRBD2 TRBV10-3 CAISANPGLAGMYNEQFF TGTGCCATCAGTGCAAACCCCGGACTAGCGGGGATGTACAATGAGCAGTTCTTC
. TRBJ1-5 . TRBV27 CASSAGLSNQPQHF TGTGCCAGCAGTGCCGGACTGAGCAATCAGCCCCAGCATTTT
. TRBJ1-2 TRBD1 TRBV2 CASSRQGANYGYTF TGTGCCAGCAGTAGACAGGGGGCGAACTATGGCTACACCTTC
. TRBJ1-1 . TRBV19 CASRPRDRRLYTEAFF TGTGCCAGTAGACCCCGTGACAGGCGATTGTACACTGAAGCTTTCTTT
. TRBJ2-3 . TRBV28 CASSFWRDTQYF TGTGCCAGCAGTTTCTGGAGAGATACGCAGTATTTT
. TRBJ1-6 TRBD1 TRBV2 CASDRGNSPLHF TGTGCCAGTGACAGGGGTAATTCACCCCTCCACTTT
. TRBJ1-1 . TRBV28 CASSLRTSWDTEAFF TGTGCCAGCAGTTTACGGACATCCTGGGACACTGAAGCTTTCTTT
. TRBJ1-2 . TRBV2 CASNDANYGYTF TGTGCCAGCAATGACGCTAACTATGGCTACACCTTC
. TRBJ2-6 . TRBV25-1 CASSEPAADVLTF TGTGCCAGCAGTGAACCCGCGGCGGACGTCCTGACTTTC
. TRBJ2-5 TRBD1 TRBV5-1 CASSLEPRNAGTGWETQYF TGCGCCAGCAGCTTGGAGCCGCGAAATGCCGGGACAGGGTGGGAGACCCAGTACTTC
. TRBJ2-1 TRBD2 TRBV5-1 CASSLGSGGSYNEQFF TGCGCCAGCAGCTTGGGGAGCGGGGGATCCTACAATGAGCAGTTCTTC
. TRBJ1-6 TRBD1 TRBV2 CASSRDRGTHNSPLHF TGTGCCAGCAGCAGAGACAGGGGGACCCATAATTCACCCCTCCACTTT
. TRBJ1-5 TRBD1 TRBV7-2 CASSLGQGASQPQHF TGTGCCAGCAGCTTAGGACAGGGCGCAAGCCAGCCCCAGCATTTT
. TRBJ2-1 . TRBV6-5 CASSYAKGGANEQFF TGTGCCAGCAGTTACGCAAAAGGGGGGGCAAACGAGCAGTTCTTC
. TRBJ1-4 . TRBV5-1 CASSLEQGNEKLFF TGCGCCAGCAGCTTAGAACAGGGAAATGAAAAACTGTTTTTT
. TRBJ1-5 . TRBV24-1 CATTPIPRERKPQHF TGTGCCACCACCCCAATCCCCAGGGAAAGAAAGCCCCAGCATTTT
. TRBJ2-7 . TRBV2 CASSQGPQYEQYF TGTGCCAGCTCGCAGGGTCCTCAATACGAGCAGTACTTC
. TRBJ1-5 TRBD1 TRBV24-1 CATSDRTGASNQPQHF TGTGCCACCAGTGATAGGACAGGGGCTAGCAATCAGCCCCAGCATTTT
. TRBJ2-3 . TRBV6-1 CASSEATDTQYF TGTGCCAGCAGTGAGGCCACAGATACGCAGTATTTT
. TRBJ2-7 TRBD1 TRBV7-9 CASSLAGGASYEQYF TGTGCCAGCAGCTTAGCAGGGGGCGCCTCCTACGAGCAGTACTTC
once TRBJ1-5 . TRBV24-1 CATSESNSNQPQHF TGTGCCACCAGTGAAAGCAATAGCAATCAGCCCCAGCATTTT
. TRBJ1-5 . TRBV9 CASSVAGLSNQPQHF TGTGCCAGCAGCGTAGCCGGTCTTAGCAATCAGCCCCAGCATTTT
. TRBJ2-7 TRBD1 TRBV6-5 CASSYGDRGGSYEQYF TGTGCCAGCAGTTACGGGGACAGGGGGGGCTCCTACGAGCAGTACTTC
. TRBJ2-7 TRBD1 TRBV9 CASSPGQGRYEQYF TGTGCCAGCAGCCCAGGACAGGGTCGATACGAGCAGTACTTC
. TRBJ2-7 TRBD2 TRBV7-6 CASSPPGTSGLEQYF TGTGCCAGCAGCCCACCCGGGACTAGCGGGCTCGAGCAGTACTTC
. TRBJ1-2 TRBD1 TRBV3-1/TRBV3-2 CASSQVRPTGVQGYTF TGTGCCAGCAGCCAAGTAAGGCCGACAGGGGTGCAGGGCTACACCTTC
. TRBJ1-2 TRBD1 TRBV2 CASTRTGDGYTF TGTGCCAGCACTAGGACAGGGGATGGCTACACCTTC
. TRBJ1-2 . TRBV7-9 CASSLVLGGYGYTF TGTGCCAGCAGCTTAGTATTAGGGGGCTATGGCTACACCTTC
. TRBJ1-6 . TRBV5-6 CASSLIQVNNSPLHF TGTGCCAGCAGCTTGATCCAGGTTAATAATTCACCCCTCCACTTT
. TRBJ2-7 TRBD1 TRBV3-1/TRBV3-2 CATGQGGHEQYF TGTGCCACCGGACAGGGTGGGCACGAGCAGTACTTC
. TRBJ2-7 TRBD2 TRBV20-1 CSASGTSGGAIYYEQYF TGCAGTGCTAGTGGGACTAGCGGGGGGGCCATCTACTACGAGCAGTACTTC
once TRBJ1-1 . TRBV6-5 CASRVQGNTEAFF TGTGCCAGCAGAGTCCAGGGAAACACTGAAGCTTTCTTT
. TRBJ1-2 TRBD1 TRBV20-1 CSASRQGASYRFYGYTF TGCAGTGCTAGTAGACAGGGGGCCTCGTATAGGTTTTATGGCTACACCTTC
. TRBJ2-1 TRBD2 TRBV2 CASSKLAGGPGEQFF TGTGCCAGCAGCAAACTAGCGGGGGGGCCAGGTGAGCAGTTCTTC
. TRBJ1-6 TRBD1 TRBV2 CASRGDRNNSPLHF TGTGCCAGCCGTGGGGACAGGAATAATTCACCCCTCCACTTT